This T cell receptor (beta chain) is from a study of TIL therapy for anti-PD-1-resistant metastatic lung cancer. Overall study context: Tumors carried a median roughly 1.5 non-synonymous mutations per megabase. Points from the study as a whole: Infused TIL clonotypes partially replaced the baseline blood repertoire, then decayed over months.

Sequencing used immunoSEQ v3. TCRdb keeps only in-frame clones here, not all; method: immunoSEQ multiplex PCR. The sample lists tens of thousands of clones, about 86% occurring once. Time point here: pre-treatment sample, taken before nivolumab and TIL therapy. A remark on this clone: Antigen specificity is unknown.

The CDR3 is 15 residues long. After removal of 6 bases from V and 5 bases from J, the junction contained 6 bases not matched to a gene. Germline V CDR1 and CDR2: MNHEY, SMNVEV (reference sequence). This material consisted of blood, taken at baseline. The gene calls are TRBV27 and TRBJ2-5; 13 positions agree with TRBD2. The receptor's source is a person aged 25-79 years with non-small cell lung cancer. CDR3 amino acids: CASRPRTSGSETQYF. The CDR3 DNA sequence: TGTGCCAGCAGACCCCGGACTAGCGGGAGTGAGACCCAGTACTTC.